The present entry profiles one T cell receptor beta chain with its context. What this receptor recognizes is not known. Base qualities are not at hand, and no much larger clone is one base apart. The cohort consisted of more than 650 healthy bone marrow donors. All cohort members were sampled while nominally healthy, although unrecorded immune exposures were likely present. The donor was CMV seronegative and was included in the group of 352 seronegative cohort members. A peripheral blood sample was provided by each donor, and peripheral blood mononuclear cells were used for TCR beta sequencing. The Qiagen DNeasy Blood Extraction Kit was used to extract genomic DNA from the blood cell samples. This sample was included in a study of cytomegalovirus exposure and HLA in healthy donors (dated by TCRdb to about 2017). About the full investigation: An earlier analysis of 550 to 700 of the donors reported 276 Gb of sequence data and around 120 million unique TCR beta sequences from 150 million to 200 million T cells. The T cell repertoires of 666 subjects were profiled by immunosequencing and related to cytomegalovirus serostatus. Both class I and class II loci were covered by HLA typing, at four-digit resolution. The genetic ancestry cluster associated with self-reported Caucasian donors included 81% of the 350 to 500 genotyped donors. The number of donors typed differed by locus, with roughly 629-640 for A, B, C, DRB1 and DQB1, 522 for DQA1, over 600 for DPA1, and around 430 for DPB1. High-throughput TCR immunosequencing, statistical association of individual TCRs with disease status, and machine learning were combined to predict cytomegalovirus infection status. In the later analysis, no new phenotypic data were used to find candidate immune exposures; instead, reliance was placed on TCR beta sequences and their occurrence across donors. The study aimed to test whether signatures of past pathogen exposure could be identified by cataloging public T cell receptors. All discovery cohort repertoires had been generated using a single sequencing platform. Along with the roughly 710-subject first cohort, a separate validation cohort of over a hundred different subjects was used. To decide whether each TCR beta V gene segment behaved as functional or pseudogenic, an earlier analysis of fewer than 750 of the donors relied on high-throughput TCR beta sequencing. An early release that covered about 600 HLA-typed donors contained approximately 290 gigabases of sequencing data and tens of millions of unique TCR sequences. A later analysis re-examined previously published TCR beta repertoires from roughly 650 donors and added high-resolution HLA genotyping to investigate patterns of TCR occurrence. Among some 410 genotyped donors of the cohort, an average of 235,054 unique TCR beta nucleotide sequences were sequenced per donor, about a sixth of them non-productive. A handful of DR-DQ haplotypes were treated as single units for association and clustering because of strong linkage in the cohort. Genome-wide SNP genotypes for about three fifths of the roughly 700 donors were used in a later genetic analysis, which treated that subset as a discovery cohort. Donor age, sex, ethnicity and CMV serostatus were compiled alongside the repertoire data.

Overall study results and their limits: Because HLA typing was missing for some donors at each locus, association tests included only the typed subset. The 87-base-pair reads could not distinguish some IMGT-functional V segments, including TRBV6-2 and TRBV6-3, so those segments were excluded. At a false discovery rate of 0.05, a later analysis linked some 17,000 TCR beta sequences to specific HLA alleles. Sequencing depth was assumed to be roughly uniform across donors in the presence/absence analyses, though that assumption may not hold. In a later genetic analysis, fewer N-insertions in productive TCRs were reported among donors in an Asian-associated ancestry cluster than the roughly 700-donor mean. In both the original and validation cohorts, the classifier was reported to diagnose cytomegalovirus status with high specificity and sensitivity. In the study, around 150 TCR beta chains were listed as associated with cytomegalovirus. A later analysis found that HLA-associated TCR beta chains were more clonally expanded and had lower generation probabilities than equally common non-associated chains. According to the authors, the approach could potentially be generalized to other disease states and immunological phenotypes. Immune exposure information for the cohort was limited to CMV serostatus. In a later analysis, TCR association rates were found to vary across HLA loci, with the most associated TCRs seen for DRB1 alleles and the fewest for HLA-C alleles. Linkage disequilibrium might explain the correlated functional status among segregating V segments, but an unknown experimental factor could not be excluded. A later analysis reported that several top co-occurrence clusters appeared linked to parvovirus B19, influenza, CMV and Epstein-Barr virus. In vitro tests confirmed that a few of the cytomegalovirus-associated TCR beta chains recognize cytomegalovirus antigens. In an earlier analysis of fewer than 700 of the donors, most TCR beta V segments appeared in productive rearrangements about 87% or about 30% of the time, broadly matching IMGT annotations. A further reported finding was that TCR beta sequences accurately predicted the HLA-A and HLA-B alleles for most subjects in the first cohort. In a later genetic analysis, a missense DCLRE1C variant was associated with V-gene and J-gene trimming of TCR beta chains, and the association was replicated in an independent cohort. Across donors, most TCR sequences were observed very rarely, whereas some public TCRs were present in many individuals. The earlier analysis of around 600 of the donors excluded approximately 17 rarely observed V segments, including chromosome 9 orphons, because counts were too low. The cohort was sequenced for TCR beta chains only, and without alpha or paired-chain data the features that could be detected were limited. Most CMV-associated TCR beta chains appeared to be HLA-restricted in a later analysis, and the HLA associations seemed to be driven largely by CMV exposure. Assigning TCR associations to individual alleles was difficult when HLA alleles, especially DR and DQ, strongly co-occurred. The sequencing pipeline was judged likely to have produced a cluster of highly shared sequence variants as a technical artifact.

The CDR3 covers 16 residues, taking in both the cysteine and the phenylalanine. Kept here is only the CDR3 DNA, which spans 48 bases and is read in frame from base 1. V is clipped by 6 bases and J by 2 bases, and the sequence between their germline boundaries is 19 bases long. CDR1 and CDR2 are read off the germline V gene as KGHSH and LQKENI. The library was made by the immunoSEQ multiplex PCR assay. For the multiplex PCR, a mixture combining 60 forward primers for TCR Vbeta segments and 13 reverse primers for TCR Jbeta segments was used. The CDR3 region of rearranged TCR beta genes was amplified from genomic DNA with a multiplex PCR assay. On the Illumina HiSeq System, the amplified TCR beta libraries were sequenced as 87-base-pair reads. The paper's processing steps were these. A later analysis counted 75 million to 100 million unique TCR beta chains across the 650 to 700 repertoires, and 9.5 million to 11 million of these chains were shared by at least two donors. A nearest-neighbor algorithm error-corrected the raw reads and collapsed the reads into unique sequences, merging closely related sequences to remove PCR and sequencing errors. Alignment of CDR3 sequences to IMGT reference sequences was used to assign V, D and J gene segments. For a sequence to be retained, at least a six-nucleotide match to both a V gene segment and a J gene segment was required. A rearrangement was called productive if the CDR3 had no stop codons and remained in frame with V and J, and every other rearrangement was called non-productive. CDR3 was defined by IMGT convention, running from the second conserved V-encoded cysteine to the conserved J-encoded phenylalanine. Sequences without an unambiguous match to a single V gene segment were excluded from the earlier analysis of 450 to 650 of the donors. An earlier analysis of over 450 of the donors classified V segments as functional when productive rearrangements were above 56.7% and as segregating when the standard deviation between donors was above 5%. To diagnose cytomegalovirus status from the catalog of TCR beta chain sequences, a statistical classification framework was built. A later analysis assigned V and J genes by comparing TCR nucleotide sequences with IMGT/GENE-DB human TR gene sequences. A later analysis assigned CDR3 sequences and most-parsimonious VDJ recombination scenarios with the TCRdist pipeline. In a later analysis, each TCR beta chain was defined by its CDR3 amino acid sequence together with its V-gene family, and reads lacking a unique V-gene family were excluded. In a later analysis, around 600 highly shared, low-generation-probability nucleotide sequences were removed to address suspected cross-contamination and a sequencing artifact. For each public chain, a later analysis derived a clonal expansion index from normalized ranks of inferred template counts within each repertoire. In a later analysis, generation probabilities were computed with a VDJ recombination model fitted to out-of-frame rearrangements, and the resulting probabilities were checked against IGoR. A later analysis scored TCR-TCR, TCR-HLA and TCR-CMV co-occurrence with hypergeometric tests, applying a repertoire-size bias correction to TCR pairs. False discovery rates were estimated in a later analysis by permuting HLA or CMV assignments 20 times. In a later analysis, co-occurring TCRs were grouped using DBSCAN, and TCRdist sequence similarity was added for clustering within HLA-allele-positive subsets. For co-occurrence clustering, repertoires with fewer than 30,000 or more than 120,000 public chains were excluded, along with five or six repertoires with anomalous nucleotide sharing. This is the immuneACCESS table as TCRdb keeps it, with only in-frame sequences that have V and J called. A part of the clones is gone; compared with another copy, unresolved V genes explain less than half, and the rest is unexplained. V, J and clone size derive from that table, while D and trimming were established from the DNA sequence. Present in this sample are approximately 210,000 clones, about nine tenths of which were seen just once. The top ten constitute 1% to 1.5% of the sample.

The receptor comes from a man aged 25-40 years in good health and CMV-seronegative. The rearrangement joined TRBV18 to TRBJ1-1, with an unclear D gene assignment. Sequencing was performed on PBMCs. CDR3 loop: CASSFTTGGGNTEAFF. The DNA reads as follows: TGTGCCAGCTCTTTTACTACCGGCGGTGGCAACACTGAAGCTTTCTTT.